Sequencing of this T cell receptor (beta chain) was carried out in a study of cytomegalovirus exposure and HLA in healthy donors. The PCR ran on 60 Vbeta and 13 Jbeta primers. The protocol was immunoSEQ multiplex PCR, while the TCRdb copy is restricted to in-frame clones and leaves out a portion. This table has 120,000 or so clones, about 80% appearing once. This clone was observed a handful of times. The sample was PBMCs. The TCR was taken from a woman aged 50 to 60 in good health and CMV-seropositive.

The CDR3 bases are TGCGCCAGCAGCCCCCCGAGGGCCGGGGAGCTGTTTTTT. Translated, it gives CASSPPRAGELFF. The J gene is TRBJ2-2, the V gene TRBV4-1, with D possibly TRBD2 on 5 matching bases. The CDR3 has 13 amino acids. Germline CDR1 MGHRA, CDR2 YSYEKL. The germline V and J ends were trimmed by 4 bases and 6 bases, with 9 bases remaining between them.